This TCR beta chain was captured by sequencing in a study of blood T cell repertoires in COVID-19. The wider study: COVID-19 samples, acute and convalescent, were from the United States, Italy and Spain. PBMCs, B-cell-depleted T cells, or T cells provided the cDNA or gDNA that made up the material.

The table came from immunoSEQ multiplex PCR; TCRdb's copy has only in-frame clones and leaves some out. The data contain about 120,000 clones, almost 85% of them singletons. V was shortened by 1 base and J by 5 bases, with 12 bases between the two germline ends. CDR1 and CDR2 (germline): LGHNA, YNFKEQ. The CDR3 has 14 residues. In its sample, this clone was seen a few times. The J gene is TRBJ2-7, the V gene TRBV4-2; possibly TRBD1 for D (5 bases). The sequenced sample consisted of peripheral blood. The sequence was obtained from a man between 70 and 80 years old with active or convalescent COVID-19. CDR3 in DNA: TGTGCCAGCAGCCAAGGACCGACAGTCCACGAGCAGTACTTC. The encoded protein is CASSQGPTVHEQYF.